Shown below are 27 T cell receptor beta chains from a single sample sequenced in a study of cytotoxic CD8 clonotypes in ibrutinib-treated CLL. Assay: immunoSEQ multiplex PCR; the TCRdb copy retains only in-frame clones and omits some. This table holds about 160,000 clones, around 80% found once. Sample: PBMCs, taken after 24 months of ibrutinib treatment. The source of these receptors is a human donor with chronic lymphocytic leukemia.

The rearrangement joins TRBV27 to TRBJ2-7; no clear D gene. CDR1 is MNHEY, CDR2 SMNVEV, per germline (reference sequence). This CDR3 region has 13 residues. Trimming left V 4 bases short and J 2 bases short, with 9 bases between. The CDR3 protein is CASSSHWAYEQYF. The CDR3 DNA reads as TGTGCCAGCAGTTCCCACTGGGCCTACGAGCAGTACTTC.

V gene TRBV11-2 combines with J gene TRBJ2-1, with 12 nucleotides matching TRBD1. The CDR3 covers 15 residues. J was trimmed by 10 bases and V by 1 base; bases with no gene match: 5. Germline V gene data show CDR1 as SGHAT and CDR2 as FQNNGV. This CDR3 reads CASSLAGTGGREQFF. The CDR3 coding sequence is TGTGCCAGCAGCTTAGCCGGGACAGGGGGCCGGGAGCAGTTCTTC.

Only one count was recorded for this clone. The CDR3 nucleotides are TGTGCCAGCAGCCTGTGGACAGGGAAAAGCACAGATACGCAGTATTTT. Amino acids: CASSLWTGKSTDTQYF. This chain links TRBV11-2 with TRBJ2-3; 8 bases align to TRBD1. CDR3 length: 16 residues. Germline CDR1 SGHAT, CDR2 FQNNGV. Unmatched junction bases numbered 7, after V lost 5 bases and J lost 0 bases.

CDR3 protein: CASSELTGLGGKTQYF. In DNA form, the CDR3 reads TGTGCCAGCAGTGAATTGACCGGGTTGGGGGGAAAGACCCAGTACTTC. V and J are TRBV25-1 and TRBJ2-5; perhaps TRBD2 as D (6 bases). CDR3 length: 16 amino acids. The germline CDR1 and CDR2 sequences are MGHDK and SYGVNS. Trimming pared 1 base from V and 6 bases from J, leaving 18 bases between.

The DNA for the CDR3 is TGCGCCAGCAGCCAAGAGAGTAGGACGAGAGCGAATGAGCAGTTCTTC. It translates to CASSQESRTRANEQFF. The chain is built from TRBV4-1 and TRBJ2-1; no clear D. V was shortened by 0 bases and J by 7 bases, with 16 bases between the two germline ends. Germline loops: CDR1 MGHRA, CDR2 YSYEKL. This CDR3 contains 16 residues.

V is TRBV5-1 and J is TRBJ1-1; perhaps TRBD1 as D (6 bases). This CDR3 is 13 amino acids long. V lost 6 bases and J 1 base, leaving 10 bases between the germline ends. Germline V gene lookup returns CDR1 SGHRS and CDR2 YFSETQ. Here the CDR3 reads CASTQGWNTEAFF. The CDR3 region has the DNA TGCGCCAGCACACAGGGATGGAACACTGAAGCTTTCTTT.

This chain joins TRBV18 and TRBJ2-2, with a tentative D call TRBD1 (8 bases). Trimming shortened V by 4 bases and J by 2 bases, and 17 bases separated the two germline ends. The CDR3 consists of 17 residues. Germline CDR1 KGHSH, CDR2 LQKENI. In DNA, the CDR3 is TGTGCCAGCTCACTGAGAGGACAGGGACTAAACACCGGGGAGCTGTTTTTT. It yields the protein CASSLRGQGLNTGELFF.

This clone was observed a single time. This chain links TRBV11-3 with TRBJ2-2; D unclear. Germline lookup yields CDR1 SGHNT and CDR2 YENEEA. The CDR3 sequence is 12 residues long. Trimming took off 5 bases at V and 6 bases at J, with 7 bases between the two ends. This CDR3 is CASSPRAGELFF. CDR3 DNA sequence: TGTGCCAGCAGCCCCCGGGCCGGGGAGCTGTTTTTT.

J is TRBJ1-1 and V is TRBV7-8; 7 bases map to TRBD1. With 4 bases clipped from V and 6 bases from J, the junction kept 20 bases outside the gene matches. CDR1 is SGHVS and CDR2 is FQNEAQ in the germline V gene. The CDR3 contains 18 residues. CDR3 region: CASSSKISNREGGSEAFF. The DNA of the CDR3 is TGTGCCAGCAGCTCGAAGATAAGTAACAGGGAAGGGGGCTCTGAAGCTTTCTTT.

The chain links TRBV9 to TRBJ2-1; 14 bases fit TRBD2. This CDR3 contains 19 residues. The V and J ends lost 4 bases and 1 base, in that order; junction bases with no gene match: 10. The germline V gene has CDR1 SGDLS and CDR2 YYNGEE. The CDR3 region is CASSLPRTSGGRSYNEQFF. The CDR3 DNA is TGTGCCAGCAGCCTCCCCAGGACTAGCGGGGGGAGGTCCTACAATGAGCAGTTCTTC.

J is TRBJ1-4 and V is TRBV7-8; 7 bases map to TRBD1. After removal of 5 bases from V and 0 bases from J, the junction contained 12 bases not matched to a gene. Germline V gene data show CDR1 as SGHVS and CDR2 as FQNEAQ. The CDR3 is made up of 18 amino acids. The CDR3 nucleotides are TGTGCCAGCAGCCCGACAGGGCTTTCCCCCTCAACTAATGAAAAACTGTTTTTT. Translation gives CASSPTGLSPSTNEKLFF. Full variable domain (outside the CDR3, taken from reference TRBV7-8 and TRBJ1-4): GAGVSQSPRYKVAKRGQDVALRCDPISGHVSLFWYQQALGQGPEFLTYFQNEAQLDKSGLPSDRFFAERPEGSVSTLKIQRTQQEDSAVYLCASSPTGLSPSTNEKLFFGSGTQLSVL.

The genes are TRBV30 and TRBJ1-1, with TRBD1 matching 7 bases. The germline V gene encodes CDR1 GTSNPN and CDR2 SVGIG (reference sequence). This CDR3 comprises 13 residues. V shed 3 bases and J 3 bases; nucleotides not matched to a gene: 4. CDR3 DNA sequence: TGTGCCTGGAGGAAACAGGGGTACACTGAAGCTTTCTTT. It codes for CAWRKQGYTEAFF.

This chain joins TRBV5-1 and TRBJ2-7; possibly TRBD2 for D (6 bases). V lost 4 bases, J lost 6 bases, and 14 bases lay in between. Per germline, CDR1 SGHRS and CDR2 YFSETQ. This CDR3 region has 13 residues. The CDR3 DNA is TGCGCCAGCAGCCATACCACTAGCAGCGAGCAGTACTTC. This codes for CASSHTTSSEQYF.

J is TRBJ2-5 and V is TRBV28; tentatively, D is TRBD1 (5 bases). The CDR3 loop spans 15 amino acids. Germline V gives CDR1 MDHEN, CDR2 SYDVKM. Trimming left V 3 bases short and J 5 bases short, with 16 bases between. This chain's CDR3 is CASSFLWGSGETQYF. In nucleotides, the CDR3 is TGTGCCAGCAGTTTTCTGTGGGGCTCTGGGGAGACCCAGTACTTC.

This clone showed up many times. The rearrangement links TRBV13 to TRBJ2-7; 7 bases align to TRBD1. This CDR3 is 13 amino acids long. From germline, CDR1 is PRHDT and CDR2 FYEKMQ (reference sequence). J lost 6 bases, V lost 4 bases, and 6 bases had no gene match. The DNA for the CDR3 is TGTGCCAGCAGCTCACGCCAGGGGGTCGAGCAGTACTTC. Translating gives CASSSRQGVEQYF.

V usage is TRBV5-4 and J usage is TRBJ2-7; a weak D match, TRBD1 (6 bases). Germline V gives CDR1 SGHNT, CDR2 YYREEE (reference sequence). The CDR3 runs to 15 residues. V lost 4 bases, J lost 3 bases, and 17 bases lay in between. CDR3 sequence: CASSPSGTTIYEQYF. Written as DNA, the CDR3 is TGTGCCAGCAGCCCTTCCGGGACAACGATCTACGAGCAGTACTTC.

V usage is TRBV2 and J usage is TRBJ1-5; D remains unclear. The CDR3 length is 15 residues. In germline, CDR1 is SNHLY, CDR2 FYNNEI. V shed 6 bases and J shed 1 base, with 13 bases lying between them. The CDR3 coding sequence is TGTGCCAGCAGCCCCACTTTTGTGAGCAATCAGCCCCAGCATTTT. Its protein is CASSPTFVSNQPQHF.

The chain carries TRBV7-6 and TRBJ1-6, with TRBD1 matching 9 bases. Trimming removed 5 bases from V and 7 bases from J; junction bases left unmatched: 6. CDR1 is SGHVS, CDR2 FNYEAQ, per germline. The length of the CDR3 is 15 residues. CDR3 DNA: TGTGCCAGCAGCAACCGGGACAGGGAAAATTCACCCCTCCACTTT. It specifies CASSNRDRENSPLHF.

The chain recombines TRBV10-3 with TRBJ1-1; D not certain. The CDR3 consists of 14 residues. Trimming stripped 3 bases from V and 4 bases from J, with 12 bases between. From germline, CDR1 is ENHRY and CDR2 SYGVKD. CDR3 DNA: TGTGCCATCAGTGATGGCCGTGGGGTCACTGAAGCTTTCTTT. This gives the protein CAISDGRGVTEAFF.

V gene TRBV5-1 combines with J gene TRBJ2-1; 15 positions match TRBD2. The CDR3 has 21 amino acids. J lost 0 bases, V lost 4 bases, and 14 bases had no gene match. Germline V gene lookup returns CDR1 SGHRS and CDR2 YFSETQ. Here the CDR3 DNA reads TGCGCCAGCAGCCCGAGGGGCGGGACGGGACTAGCGGGAGGCTCCTACAATGAGCAGTTCTTC. This sequence encodes CASSPRGGTGLAGGSYNEQFF.

This chain joins TRBV15 and TRBJ2-2; D unresolved. From germline, CDR1 is LNHNV and CDR2 YYDKDF (reference sequence). The ends were cut back, 2 bases at V and 3 bases at J, with 4 bases in the middle. The CDR3 is 13 residues long. CDR3 DNA sequence: TGTGCCACCAGCAGATCGTACACCGGGGAGCTGTTTTTT. It specifies CATSRSYTGELFF.

The J gene is TRBJ2-7, the V gene TRBV6-1; D uncertain. The CDR3 length is 16 residues. Germline loops: CDR1 MNHNS, CDR2 SASEGT. V shed 3 bases and J shed 1 base, with 16 bases lying between them. CDR3 residues: CASSEQTGVMSYEQYF. The CDR3 coding sequence is TGTGCCAGCAGTGAGCAAACTGGAGTAATGTCCTACGAGCAGTACTTC.

This clone showed up just a few times. The J gene is TRBJ2-3, the V gene TRBV5-1, with D possibly called TRBD1 or TRBD2 (5 bases each). The CDR3 has 14 residues. CDR1 and CDR2 from the germline V gene are SGHRS and YFSETQ. The V gene lost 6 bases and the J gene lost 1 base, with 12 bases spanning the gap. CDR3 sequence reads: CASKKQGGTDTQYF. CDR3 in DNA: TGCGCCAGCAAGAAGCAGGGAGGCACAGATACGCAGTATTTT.

This chain links TRBV5-6 with TRBJ1-2, with 11 positions matching TRBD1. The junction had 1 base not matched to a gene; V was cut back by 4 bases and J by 2 bases. This CDR3 has 14 residues. Germline V gives CDR1 SGHDT, CDR2 YYEEEE. The CDR3 sequence is CASSRDRGNYGYTF. The CDR3 bases are TGTGCCAGCAGCCGGGACAGGGGGAACTATGGCTACACCTTC.

The chain joins TRBV7-2 to TRBJ1-4, with 9 bases aligning to TRBD1. The CDR3 loop spans 16 amino acids. V trimming: 1 base; J trimming: 8 bases; junction bases outside the gene matches: 8. Germline V gene lookup returns CDR1 SGHTA and CDR2 FQGNSA. CDR3 in amino acids: CASSLVPTGGNEKLFF. In DNA, the CDR3 is TGTGCCAGCAGCTTAGTGCCGACAGGGGGTAACGAAAAACTGTTTTTT.

About this clone: Compared with germline, one end of the junction differs, possibly owing to a read error. V usage is TRBV30 and J usage is TRBJ1-3; 11 bases line up with TRBD1. The V gene's germline CDR1 is GTSNPN and CDR2 SVGIG (reference sequence). This CDR3 is built from 13 residues. In nucleotides, the CDR3 is TGTGCCTGGAATTACCGGGACAGGGGGTGGATGCTTTTT. It yields the protein CAWNYRDRGWMLF. The whole variable domain, filled in from reference TRBV30 and TRBJ1-3, reads SQTIHQWPATLVQPVGSPLSLECTVEGTSNPNLYWYRQAAGRGLQLLFYSVGIGQISSEVPQNLSASRPQDRQFILSSKKLLLSDSGFYLCAWNYRDRGWMLFGEGSWLTVV.

V and J are TRBV5-1 and TRBJ2-3, with D perhaps TRBD1 (7 bases). The CDR3 sequence is 15 residues long. The germline V gene encodes CDR1 SGHRS and CDR2 YFSETQ. Trimming took 4 bases from V and 2 from J, leaving 14 bases between them. In DNA form, the CDR3 reads TGCGCCAGCAGCGGCGGGACAGTCTACACAGATACGCAGTATTTT. Encoded protein: CASSGGTVYTDTQYF.